This TCR beta chain was captured in a study of blood T cell dynamics during melanoma immunotherapy. Trimming removed 6 bases from V and 1 base from J, with 11 bases in between. Per germline, CDR1 KGHSH and CDR2 LQKENI. The length of the CDR3 is 14 residues. Clones were read by immunoSEQ multiplex PCR, and TCRdb kept only the in-frame ones, dropping some. Altogether approximately 23,000 clones are present, over 85% being singletons, with the ten largest covering approximately 1.2%. Time point in this sample: pre-treatment baseline. Sequencing used blood, obtained from a patient treated with checkpoint blockade. This chain links TRBV18 with TRBJ2-3; D is uncertain. The sequence came from a human donor with melanoma. CDR3 residues: CASSPRGGTDTQYF. The CDR3 DNA is TGTGCCAGCTCCCCTCGTGGGGGCACAGATACGCAGTATTTT.